Listed below are T cell receptor beta chains from one sample, sequenced in a study of OX40 agonist ivuxolimab in advanced cancers. Clones were read by immunoSEQ multiplex PCR, and TCRdb kept only the in-frame ones, dropping some. The sample lists 45,000 to 65,000 clones, around 86% occurring once. The input for sequencing was CD4+ or CD8+ T cells sorted from blood, taken in a trial of the OX40 agonist ivuxolimab. The receptors originated from an adult with an advanced solid tumor such as melanoma, head and neck, liver or kidney cancer. The conserved cysteine and the conserved F or W are not part of the CDR3 here.

TRBV10-3	TRBJ1-1	AISTGQGVTEAF
TRBV14	TRBJ2-1	ASSQVSGISNEQF
TRBV7-9	TRBJ1-1	ASSSDRSGNTEAF
TRBV2	TRBJ1-5	ASSFTGVQPQH
TRBV19	TRBJ2-2	ASTRTGGDTGELF
TRBV19	TRBJ2-1	ASSIGASNEQF
TRBV30	TRBJ2-7	AWRDDKGTYEQY
TRBV2	TRBJ2-5	ASSELAGRQETQY
TRBV28	TRBJ1-1	ASSPSGTGKEGEAF
TRBV27	TRBJ2-1	ASVKDRASDEQF
TRBV5-4	TRBJ1-1	ASSLPGGAVNTEAF
TRBV7-2	TRBJ1-2	ASSYAIEGHGYT
TRBV5-4	TRBJ1-4	ASSAGTGAANEKLF